This TCR beta chain appears in the sequencing data of a study of T cells after yellow fever vaccination (dated 2019 in TCRdb). Study-wide context: The SMART-Seq v4 Ultra Low Input RNA kit was used to prepare libraries from fractions with low cell numbers. To track T-cell clones before and after primary and booster YFV17D yellow fever vaccination, bulk TCR alpha and beta repertoires were sequenced longitudinally. The cohort comprised two healthy male donors, one aged 18 to 30 and one aged 30 to 40 years. Blood was drawn at multiple timepoints before and after primary and secondary immunization, with bulk PBMC replicates and cell subsets isolated. The research as a whole found: The secondary T-cell response was found to be weaker but faster than the primary response, with a peak reached on day 5 rather than on day 15. FACS-sorted repertoires could contain abundant contaminating clonotypes from the bulk population, so computational filtering was required. Because the study included only a couple of donors, the extent to which the findings can be generalized is limited. Most clones expanded after primary vaccination (around 96% of CD4 and approximately 90% of CD8) were re-detected after the booster, suggesting that broad memory maintenance occurred. A small share of clonotypes was detected in both CD4 and CD8 compartments, with the overlap likely arising from convergent recombination.

TCR cDNA was synthesized by 5'RACE template switching, which introduced a universal primer site and unique molecular identifiers. Priming of cDNA synthesis was performed from both the TCR alpha and TCR beta constant segments. Library amplification involved two PCR steps, and the second step added sample barcodes and sequencing adapters. Sequencing of the libraries was done on either Illumina HiSeq 2500 (2x100 bp) or NovaSeq (2x150 bp). The study's own analysis went as follows. MIGEC handled demultiplexing of reads and collapsing into UMI consensus sequences, while MiXCR performed V(D)J alignment. Vaccine-responding clonotypes were identified with edgeR using replicate PBMC samples, with FDR below 0.01 and a log2 fold change above 5 up to day 15 being required. Bulk clonotypes were assigned CD4 or CD8 identity according to which sequenced CD4 or CD8 repertoire held them at higher abundance. TCRdb cleaned the public reads at Q25 with fastp, built clones with MiXCR and kept in-frame beta chains. Each entry is one CDR3 protein sequence, shown with its most common DNA and genes. It is TCRdb's table, rather than the study itself, that gives the V and J calls and clone size. The sample yields 28,000 or so distinct CDR3 sequences; approximately 4% were counted once. Of the sample, 46% falls within the top ten clones.

This clonotype was observed at least ten times. It lacks a known antigen. No much larger clonotype is one base removed from it; base qualities were not supplied. In light of the paper, this sample's treatment or condition label describes: live attenuated yellow fever vaccine strain. A standard Ficoll-Paque protocol was used to isolate PBMCs from peripheral blood. Dynabeads CD4 and CD8 positive selection kits were used to isolate the CD4 and CD8 T-cell fractions. RNA was extracted with TriZol from bulk PBMCs, CD4 and CD8 fractions, and dextramer-positive and dextramer-negative fractions. Here the sequenced sample was CD8+ T cells sorted from PBMCs, taken 5 days after the yellow fever booster vaccination. The sequence came from a man aged 25 to 40 who received the YFV17D yellow fever vaccine.

The CDR3 protein: CASSLGQGDTEAFF. The sequenced DNA is TGTGCCAGCAGTTTAGGGCAGGGCGACACTGAAGCTTTCTTT. The chain employs TRBV12-3 or TRBV12-4 and TRBJ1-1, and perhaps TRBD1 as D gene, on 5 matching bases. Including the terminal cysteine and phenylalanine, the CDR3 comprises 14 residues. Left in the record is the CDR3 DNA by itself, 42 bases read in frame from the first base. V was cut back by 1 base and J by 3 bases, leaving a gap of 9 bases between them.